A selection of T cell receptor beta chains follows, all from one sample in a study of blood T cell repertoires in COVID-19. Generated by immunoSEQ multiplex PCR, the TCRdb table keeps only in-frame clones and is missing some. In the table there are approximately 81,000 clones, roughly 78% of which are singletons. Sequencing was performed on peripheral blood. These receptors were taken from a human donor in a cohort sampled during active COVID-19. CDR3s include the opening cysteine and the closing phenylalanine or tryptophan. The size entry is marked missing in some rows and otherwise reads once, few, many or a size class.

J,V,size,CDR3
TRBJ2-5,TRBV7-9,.,CASSRRTSGQTQYF
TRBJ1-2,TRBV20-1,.,CSASNSLGYTF
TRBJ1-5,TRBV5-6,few,CASSRDRGQPQHF
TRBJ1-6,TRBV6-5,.,CASQGSYNSPLHF
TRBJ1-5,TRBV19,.,CASSISGFNQPQHF
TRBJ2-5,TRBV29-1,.,CSVVGDRVIALETQYF
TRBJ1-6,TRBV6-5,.,CASRSDNSPLHF
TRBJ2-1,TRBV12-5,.,CASGLTGNEQFF
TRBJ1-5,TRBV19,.,CASGTGDQPQHF
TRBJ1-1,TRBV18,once,CASSRMEDTEAFF